A single sample is the source of the 21 T cell receptor beta chains below, sequenced in a study of OX40 agonist ivuxolimab in advanced cancers. The method behind the library was the immunoSEQ multiplex PCR assay. TCRdb re-hosts the immuneACCESS table, in-frame sequences only. Its copies lack some clones; in the studies checked, an unresolved V gene accounts for under half of them, and the cause for the rest is not known. Within this sample are roughly 49,000 clones, with 81% of them counted one time only. The top ten hold 5% to 7.5% of the sample. This sample comprised CD4+ or CD8+ T cells sorted from blood, obtained in a trial of the OX40 agonist ivuxolimab. Source of these receptors: an adult with an advanced solid tumor such as melanoma, head and neck, liver or kidney cancer.

The chain uses TRBV19 and TRBJ2-2; 11 bases are shared with TRBD1. The germline V gene encodes CDR1 LNHDA and CDR2 SQIVND (reference sequence). The V gene end was trimmed by 7 bases and the J gene end by 4 bases; junction bases not matched to a gene: 5. The CDR3 contains 15 residues. CDR3 protein: CASMFGTGGTGELFF. CDR3 nucleotide sequence: TGTGCCAGTATGTTTGGGACAGGGGGCACCGGGGAGCTGTTTTTT.

This clone was detected only a few times. The chain joins TRBV15 to TRBJ1-5; tentatively, D is TRBD1 (6 bases). Germline V gene data show CDR1 as LNHNV and CDR2 as YYDKDF (reference sequence). Trimming pared 4 bases from V and 2 bases from J, leaving 12 bases between. The CDR3 extends over 15 amino acids. In DNA form, the CDR3 reads TGTGCCACCAGCACCGACAGGAATGGCAATCAGCCCCAGCATTTT. It yields the protein CATSTDRNGNQPQHF.

The chain employs TRBV5-1 and TRBJ2-7; 10 bases fit TRBD1. The CDR3 covers 14 residues. Trimming at V came to 2 bases and at J to 6 bases, leaving 5 bases not matched to a gene. The germline CDR1 and CDR2 sequences are SGHRS and YFSETQ. CDR3 nucleotide sequence: TGCGCCAGCAGCTTCGGGACAGGGGTTCTCGAGCAGTACTTC. Its protein is CASSFGTGVLEQYF.

As for this clone: The junction shows a germline mismatch at one end, possibly a read error. The chain couples TRBV5-6 to TRBJ2-7; no firm D call. CDR1 SGHDT and CDR2 YYEEEE come from the germline V gene. This CDR3 is built from 13 residues. The DNA for the CDR3 is TGTGCCAGCCGCTTCCACCTCTCCTACGAGCAGTACTTC. Translating gives CASRFHLSYEQYF.

The chain joins TRBV7-2 to TRBJ2-3; TRBD2 is a possible D gene (6 bases). Germline assignment: CDR1 SGHTA and CDR2 FQGNSA. This CDR3 comprises 16 residues. Trimming took off 4 bases at V and 3 bases at J, with 17 bases between the two ends. The CDR3 coding sequence is TGTGCCAGCAGCTCCCCGGGACTCGGGGCGACAGATACGCAGTATTTT. It specifies CASSSPGLGATDTQYF.

The V call is TRBV5-1, the J call TRBJ1-1; a possible D gene is TRBD1 (5 bases). Trimming removed 0 bases from V and 8 bases from J, with 8 bases in between. CDR3 length: 12 amino acids. Germline CDR1 and CDR2: SGHRS and YFSETQ. The CDR3 region is CASSLVAGEAFF. CDR3 coding DNA: TGCGCCAGCAGCTTGGTGGCAGGGGAAGCTTTCTTT.

This clone occurred a few times. V is TRBV20-1 and J is TRBJ1-1; D uncertain. V shed 6 bases and J shed 11 bases, with 13 bases lying between them. The CDR3 extends over 10 amino acids. Germline CDR1 is DFQATT and CDR2 is SNEGSKA (reference sequence). The CDR3 here is CSAAVVDAFF. CDR3 DNA sequence: TGCAGTGCGGCGGTGGTAGATGCTTTCTTT.

The rearrangement uses TRBV4-1 and TRBJ2-7; 9 bases are a match to TRBD2. Unmatched junction bases numbered 5, after V lost 5 bases and J lost 3 bases. The CDR3 length is 14 residues. Germline V gene data show CDR1 as MGHRA and CDR2 as YSYEKL. CDR3 sequence: CASSASGEGYEQYF. The CDR3 DNA reads as TGCGCCAGCAGCGCTAGCGGGGAGGGCTACGAGCAGTACTTC.

This clone appeared many times. The rearrangement uses TRBV7-9 and TRBJ2-7, with TRBD2 identical over 9 bases. This CDR3 region has 17 residues. Trimming removed 4 bases from V and 3 bases from J; junction bases left unmatched: 13. The germline CDR1 and CDR2 sequences are SEHNR and FQNEAQ (reference sequence). CDR3 DNA sequence: TGTGCCAGCAGCTCATCAACGGGACTAGCTGTAGACTACGAGCAGTACTTC. It translates to CASSSSTGLAVDYEQYF.

This clone was seen once. The chain couples TRBV2 to TRBJ1-2; TRBD1 might be the D (6 bases). There are 12 residues in the CDR3. V was cut by 9 bases and J by 8 bases, with 16 bases left in between. From germline, CDR1 is SNHLY and CDR2 FYNNEI. In DNA, the CDR3 is TGTGCCAGGGGGGCTACCGAGGTCGGCTACACCTTC. It is translated as CARGATEVGYTF.

This chain uses TRBV19 with TRBJ1-1; 8 bases are shared with TRBD1. V lost 7 bases, J lost 5 bases, and 6 bases stayed unmatched. The CDR3 loop spans 13 amino acids. Germline V CDR1 and CDR2: LNHDA, SQIVND (reference sequence). The DNA of the CDR3 is TGTGCCAGTAAGGACAGGGTGTATACTGAAGCTTTCTTT. The encoded protein is CASKDRVYTEAFF.

By sample fraction, this clone is medium-sized. V is TRBV28 and J is TRBJ2-1; 7 nucleotides align to TRBD2. Germline V gene data show CDR1 as MDHEN and CDR2 as SYDVKM. CDR3 length: 14 residues. Germline trimming cut 3 bases from V and 5 bases from J; bases unmatched to any gene: 4. CDR3 DNA: TGTGCCAGCAGTTTTGGGACTACCAACAATGAGCAGTTCTTC. Protein product: CASSFGTTNNEQFF.

The genes are TRBV5-1 and TRBJ2-2; TRBD2 is a possible D gene (5 bases). The CDR3 runs to 16 residues. The germline V and J ends were trimmed by 1 base and 2 bases, with 12 bases remaining between them. In germline, CDR1 is SGHRS, CDR2 YFSETQ. The CDR3 is CASSLLPAVNTGELFF. CDR3 DNA sequence: TGCGCCAGCAGCTTGCTCCCAGCGGTTAACACCGGGGAGCTGTTTTTT.

The genes are TRBV9 and TRBJ2-1, with D possibly being TRBD1 (5 bases). This CDR3 is built from 15 residues. The V end was cut by 3 bases, the J end by 5 bases, with 15 bases between. Germline CDR1 SGDLS, CDR2 YYNGEE. Here the CDR3 DNA reads TGTGCCAGCAGCGGGCGAGTCAGGGCGGACAATGAGCAGTTCTTC. This codes for CASSGRVRADNEQFF.

The chain couples TRBV15 to TRBJ1-3, with D unresolved. The CDR3 covers 13 residues. Germline CDR1 reads LNHNV; CDR2 reads YYDKDF (reference sequence). With 3 bases removed from V and 4 bases from J, the gap between germline ends came to 7 bases. CDR3 amino acids: CATSSPPGNTIYF. The DNA for the CDR3 is TGTGCCACCAGCAGTCCTCCGGGAAACACCATATATTTT.

V gene TRBV19 combines with J gene TRBJ1-1; D call uncertain. The CDR3 consists of 13 residues. Trimming left V 5 bases short and J 7 bases short, with 14 bases between. Germline CDR1 and CDR2: LNHDA and SQIVND (reference sequence). The DNA of the CDR3 is TGTGCCAGTAGTTCGCATTCGGGTGTTGAAGCTTTCTTT. This encodes CASSSHSGVEAFF.

The chain carries TRBV5-1 and TRBJ2-7; 7 nucleotides agree with TRBD2. CDR3 length: 14 residues. Germline loops: CDR1 SGHRS, CDR2 YFSETQ. The V segment lost 0 bases and the J segment 4 bases; nucleotides outside the gene matches: 4. The CDR3 region is CASSLVGGKYEQYF. As DNA, the CDR3 is TGCGCCAGCAGCTTGGTGGGAGGGAAGTACGAGCAGTACTTC.

In its sample, this clone was seen a few times. The rearrangement uses TRBV5-1 and TRBJ1-1; D not certain. The CDR3 is 13 residues long. V lost 3 bases and J 6 bases, leaving 12 bases between the germline ends. Looked up from germline, CDR1 is SGHRS and CDR2 is YFSETQ. DNA of the CDR3: TGCGCCAGCAGCTGGGGAATGGGATCTGAAGCTTTCTTT. This encodes CASSWGMGSEAFF. The entire variable domain, with the rest obtained from reference TRBV5-1 and TRBJ1-1, is as follows: KAGVTQTPRYLIKTRGQQVTLSCSPISGHRSVSWYQQTPGQGLQFLFEYFSETQRNKGNFPGRFSGRQFSNSRSEMNVSTLELGDSALYLCASSWGMGSEAFFGQGTRLTVV.

The rearrangement joins TRBV27 to TRBJ2-7; D may be TRBD2 (6 bases). CDR3 length equals 15 residues. The germline V gene encodes CDR1 MNHEY and CDR2 SMNVEV (reference sequence). Trimming took 0 bases from V and 3 from J, leaving 12 bases between them. The CDR3 nucleotides are TGTGCCAGCAGTTTATCGGTAGCGGCGGTCTACGAGCAGTACGTC. This codes for CASSLSVAAVYEQYV.

The genes are TRBV4-1 and TRBJ1-4, with D perhaps TRBD1 (6 bases). The germline gives CDR1 MGHRA, CDR2 YSYEKL. This CDR3 has 17 residues. Trimming removed 2 bases at V and 4 bases at J, with 17 bases between. Written as DNA, the CDR3 is TGCGCCAGCAGCCAATTGTTTCTGGACAGCGGTAATGAAAAACTGTTTTTT. It specifies CASSQLFLDSGNEKLFF.

This clone was picked up a small number of times. The chain carries TRBV7-9 and TRBJ2-7, with D perhaps TRBD1 or TRBD2 (5 bases each). The V end lost 2 bases, the J end lost 3 bases, and 14 bases lay between the germline ends. CDR1 SEHNR and CDR2 FQNEAQ come from the germline V gene (reference sequence). The CDR3 is 15 residues long. The DNA of the CDR3 is TGTGCCAGCAGCTTATATGAGGGACCGCGCTACGAGCAGTACGTC. The encoded protein is CASSLYEGPRYEQYV.